These 30 T cell receptor beta chains were all obtained from the same sample, sequenced in a study of early T cells in non-severe SARS-CoV-2 infection. TCRdb fed the 5' RACE reads into MiXCR, producing one record per CDR3 protein. The table has fewer than 80,000 distinct CDR3 sequences, 12% seen once. Sample: whole blood. All receptors derive from an adult who was a healthcare worker with PCR-confirmed SARS-CoV-2 infection or an uninfected control (not recorded which).

In its sample, this clonotype was seen many times. This chain uses TRBV7-9 with TRBJ1-1; D remains ambiguous. The CDR3 is 14 amino acids. V lost 1 base to trimming and J lost 1 base, with 7 bases between them. Germline values: CDR1 SEHNR, CDR2 FQNEAQ (reference sequence). For the CDR3, the DNA is TGTGCCAGCAGCTTAGTCCGGACGAACACTGAAGCTTTCTTT. Translated, it gives CASSLVRTNTEAFF.

The chain links TRBV11-2 to TRBJ2-3; D gene uncertain. This CDR3 is 12 amino acids long. Germline V gene sequence: CDR1 SGHAT, CDR2 FQNNGV. Trimming stripped 1 base from V and 4 bases from J, with 3 bases between. The CDR3 bases are TGTGCCAGCAGCTTAGTTCCAGATACGCAGTATTTT. This sequence encodes CASSLVPDTQYF.

The rearrangement uses TRBV2 and TRBJ2-1, with 9 bases lining up with TRBD1. Germline assignment: CDR1 SNHLY and CDR2 FYNNEI. Germline trimming cut 11 bases from V and 8 bases from J; bases unmatched to any gene: 7. The CDR3 totals 12 residues. In DNA, the CDR3 is TGTGCCTCCCGGGACAGGGCCCATGAGCAGTTCTTC. Protein sequence: CASRDRAHEQFF.

The CDR3 coding sequence is TGTGCCAGCAGCTTACGAGACCCCCTAGATACGCAGTATTTT. Amino acid sequence: CASSLRDPLDTQYF. The rearrangement uses TRBV7-3 and TRBJ2-3, with no clear D. The V end lost 2 bases, the J end lost 5 bases, and 11 bases lay between the germline ends. Germline CDR1 SGHTA, CDR2 FQGTGA. The CDR3 is 14 amino acids.

This clonotype was observed a few times. The chain recombines TRBV7-9 with TRBJ2-7; no firm D call. The germline gives CDR1 SEHNR, CDR2 FQNEAQ (reference sequence). Trimming stripped 4 bases from V and 4 bases from J, with 11 bases between. This CDR3 comprises 13 residues. The CDR3 is CASSSDLGYEQYF. In nucleotides, the CDR3 is TGTGCCAGCAGCTCCGACTTGGGGTACGAGCAGTACTTC.

This clonotype has only a few counts. The chain couples TRBV27 to TRBJ1-1, with 9 positions matching TRBD1. The V gene's germline CDR1 is MNHEY and CDR2 SMNVEV (reference sequence). J gave up 3 bases and V 5 bases, and 7 bases lay outside the gene matches. The CDR3 is 15 residues long. The DNA of the CDR3 is TGTGCCAGCAGTCCTTTGAGACAGGGGGACACTGAAGCTTTCTTT. Protein sequence: CASSPLRQGDTEAFF.

This clonotype was detected ten times or more. This chain uses TRBV27 with TRBJ2-2, with D possibly matching TRBD1 (6 bases). The germline V and J ends were trimmed by 6 bases and 5 bases, with 16 bases remaining between them. This CDR3 is built from 15 residues. Germline CDR1 and CDR2: MNHEY and SMNVEV (reference sequence). For the CDR3, the DNA is TGTGCCAGCAGCCGAAACCCACAGGGTACCGGGGAGCTGTTTTTT. It translates to CASSRNPQGTGELFF.

This clonotype was detected ten times or more. V usage is TRBV6-6 and J usage is TRBJ2-7; D is uncertain. The V end was cut by 7 bases, the J end by 1 base, with 14 bases between. The CDR3 extends over 14 amino acids. Per germline, CDR1 MNHNY and CDR2 SVGAGI (reference sequence). The CDR3 reads CASKSTGQSYEQYF. CDR3 in DNA: TGTGCCAGCAAGTCCACGGGCCAGTCCTACGAGCAGTACTTC.

This clonotype showed up many times. The V gene is TRBV2, the J gene TRBJ2-1, with 8 bases aligning to TRBD1. V shed 4 bases, J shed 7 bases, and the junction held 6 bases outside the gene matches. The CDR3 has 14 amino acids. CDR1 and CDR2 (germline): SNHLY, FYNNEI. The CDR3 region is CASSGQGLRNEQFF. The CDR3 DNA reads TGTGCCAGCAGTGGACAGGGGCTACGGAATGAGCAGTTCTTC.

This sequence joins TRBV20-1 and TRBJ2-5; 13 bases map to TRBD2. Trimming took 0 bases from V and 2 from J; bases not matched to a gene: 6. The CDR3 covers 17 residues. CDR1 and CDR2 (germline): DFQATT, SNEGSKA (reference sequence). This CDR3 is CSAREPPGLAGQETQYF. The CDR3 bases are TGCAGTGCTAGAGAGCCACCGGGACTAGCGGGGCAAGAGACCCAGTACTTC.

The chain combines TRBV27 with TRBJ1-1; D unresolved. In germline, CDR1 is MNHEY, CDR2 SMNVEV (reference sequence). CDR3 length equals 14 residues. Trimming stripped 6 bases from V and 8 bases from J, with 19 bases between. The CDR3 DNA sequence: TGTGCCAGCAGGCCCCTTGACGGTAAGGACGAAGCTTTCTTT. Protein product: CASRPLDGKDEAFF.

The rearrangement uses TRBV4-2 and TRBJ2-5; the D gene is possibly TRBD1 (6 bases). The CDR3 contains 16 residues. Germline V gene lookup returns CDR1 LGHNA and CDR2 YNFKEQ. Trimming removed 1 base from V and 2 bases from J, with 14 bases in between. CDR3 region: CASSQGPQGSQETQYF. CDR3 DNA: TGTGCCAGCAGCCAAGGTCCCCAGGGGAGTCAAGAGACCCAGTACTTC.

V and J are TRBV14 and TRBJ1-1; D gene ambiguous. There are 15 residues in the CDR3. Germline CDR1 SGHDN, CDR2 FVKESK. Trimming took off 3 bases at V and 7 bases at J, with 18 bases between the two ends. CDR3 amino acids: CASSQGEGVRNEAFF. For the CDR3, the DNA is TGTGCCAGCAGCCAGGGAGAGGGCGTGAGGAATGAAGCTTTCTTT. The whole variable domain, remainder taken from reference TRBV14 and TRBJ1-1, is EAGVTQFPSHSVIEKGQTVTLRCDPISGHDNLYWYRRVMGKEIKFLLHFVKESKQDESGMPNNRFLAERTGGTYSTLKVQPAELEDSGVYFCASSQGEGVRNEAFFGQGTRLTVV.

The table lists this clonotype with many counts. The rearrangement joins TRBV2 to TRBJ1-2; D remains ambiguous. CDR3 size: 14 residues. Germline V gives CDR1 SNHLY, CDR2 FYNNEI. Trimming took 7 bases from V and 6 from J, leaving 18 bases between them. CDR3: CASIVSSRADGYTF. The CDR3 DNA is TGTGCCAGCATCGTCTCCTCCCGGGCCGATGGCTACACCTTC.

This clonotype occurred many times. V gene TRBV5-4 combines with J gene TRBJ2-7; the match to TRBD1 covers 7 bases. The J segment lost 1 base and the V segment lost 3 bases, leaving 7 bases of the junction unmatched. Germline CDR1 reads SGHNT; CDR2 reads YYREEE (reference sequence). This CDR3 contains 15 residues. In DNA form, the CDR3 reads TGTGCCAGCAGCTCCCCTGGGACAGCGTCCTACGAGCAGTACTTC. It yields the protein CASSSPGTASYEQYF.

Comment on this clonotype: Being one base from a much bigger clone, this may be a read error. CDR3 coding DNA: TGTGCCAGCAGCCTAGGACAGGGAAGAAGCACCATATATTTT. This gives the protein CASSLGQGRSTIYF. The genes are TRBV3-1 and TRBJ1-3, with 8 bases matching TRBD1. The CDR3 length is 14 residues. Germline V gene data show CDR1 as LGHDT and CDR2 as YNNKEL (reference sequence). J was trimmed by 9 bases and V by 4 bases; bases with no gene match: 8.

This clonotype was seen many times. The chain joins TRBV18 to TRBJ1-2; D perhaps matches TRBD1 (5 bases). This CDR3 has 14 residues. Germline V gene lookup returns CDR1 KGHSH and CDR2 LQKENI. Trimming removed 0 bases at V and 5 bases at J, with 10 bases between. The DNA for the CDR3 is TGTGCCAGCTCACCACCGGGGGATGCATATGGCTACACCTTC. Protein product: CASSPPGDAYGYTF.

This clonotype appeared a few times. The gene calls are TRBV7-2 and TRBJ2-5, with D uncertain. The CDR3 is made up of 15 amino acids. CDR1 is SGHTA, CDR2 FQGNSA, per germline. Trimming cost V 5 bases and J 6 bases, with 19 bases left between them. CDR3 DNA sequence: TGTGCCAGCAGCCGCCTCGCTAGTGGGATGAAGACCCAGTACTTC. This translates into CASSRLASGMKTQYF.

This clonotype was found a few times. The chain joins TRBV10-3 to TRBJ2-3; TRBD2 aligns across 10 bases. Germline CDR1 and CDR2: ENHRY and SYGVKD. V was pared by 5 bases and J by 3 bases, with 2 bases of the junction left unmatched. This CDR3 has 14 amino acids. The CDR3 nucleotides are TGTGCCATCAGTCCGGGACTAGCGACAGATACGCAGTATTTT. Encoded protein: CAISPGLATDTQYF.

Remarks on this clonotype: A read error is possible here, since a much larger clone lies one base away. The chain has TRBV18 and TRBJ1-5; no firm D call. Germline values: CDR1 KGHSH, CDR2 LQKENI. The CDR3 is made up of 15 amino acids. CDR3 sequence reads: CVSSPATGSNQPQHF. The CDR3 DNA reads as TGTGTCAGCTCACCCGCGACGGGGAGCAATCAGCCCCAGCATTTT. The full variable domain, its missing parts supplied by reference TRBV18 and TRBJ1-5, is NAGVMQNPRHLVRRRGQEARLRCSPMKGHSHVYWYRQLPEEGLKFMVYLQKENIIDESGMPKERFSAEFPKEGPSILRIQQVVRGDSAAYFCVSSPATGSNQPQHFGDGTRLSIL.

This chain uses TRBV2 with TRBJ2-5; D is ambiguous. This CDR3 contains 13 residues. Trimming pared 7 bases from V and 0 bases from J, leaving 9 bases between. Germline V lookup: CDR1 SNHLY, CDR2 FYNNEI. DNA for the CDR3: TGTGCCAGCACCCAACAGTACCAAGAGACCCAGTACTTC. Translation: CASTQQYQETQYF.

DNA of the CDR3: TGTGCCAGCTCACCGGGGAGAGAATTTAACACTGAAGCTTTCTTT. Protein product: CASSPGREFNTEAFF. This chain links TRBV18 with TRBJ1-1, with D unclear. CDR1 and CDR2 from the germline V gene are KGHSH and LQKENI. V lost 3 bases to trimming and J lost 2 bases, with 13 bases between them. CDR3 length: 15 residues.

This clonotype was seen ten or more times. The V call is TRBV9, the J call TRBJ1-1, with D unresolved. V was cut by 6 bases and J by 3 bases, with 12 bases left in between. Germline V CDR1 and CDR2: SGDLS, YYNGEE. The CDR3 extends over 13 amino acids. The CDR3 DNA reads TGTGCCAGCACCCCTCATAGGGACACTGAAGCTTTCTTT. Translating it yields CASTPHRDTEAFF. The full variable domain, with the rest looked up from reference TRBV9 and TRBJ1-1, is DSGVTQTPKHLITATGQRVTLRCSPRSGDLSVYWYQQSLDQGLQFLIQYYNGEERAKGNILERFSAQQFPDLHSELNLSSLELGDSALYFCASTPHRDTEAFFGQGTRLTVV.

The genes are TRBV7-2 and TRBJ2-7, with D uncertain. CDR1 and CDR2 from the germline V gene are SGHTA and FQGNSA. This CDR3 region has 12 residues. Trimming removed 5 bases at V and 9 bases at J, with 14 bases between. CDR3 nucleotides: TGTGCCAGCAGCCCCCGATGGGCTGGGCAGTACTTC. It specifies CASSPRWAGQYF.

About this clonotype: This sequence may be a read error, since a much larger clone differs from it by one base. V and J are TRBV28 and TRBJ2-7, with 13 nucleotides matching TRBD2. The CDR3 covers 14 residues. CDR1 and CDR2 (germline): MDHEN, SYDVKM. CDR3 sequence reads: CTSAGLAGTYEQYF. The CDR3 DNA sequence: TGTACCAGCGCGGGACTAGCGGGAACCTACGAGCAGTACTTC.

This clonotype was seen ten or more times. The chain carries TRBV29-1 and TRBJ1-5, with no clear D. CDR1 is SQVTM, CDR2 ANQGSEA, per germline. Trimming removed 6 bases from V and 7 bases from J, with 16 bases in between. The CDR3 is 13 residues long. CDR3 coding DNA: TGCAGCGTGGGGTCCTACGGTGGGCAGCCCCAGCATTTT. It yields the protein CSVGSYGGQPQHF.

This clonotype was found a few times. The junction departs from the called germline gene at one end, perhaps through a read error. J is TRBJ1-6 and V is TRBV10-3; D is undetermined. CDR3 size: 16 residues. Looked up from germline, CDR1 is ENHRY and CDR2 is SYGVKD. The CDR3 is CAIGPQAPSYNSPLHF. The CDR3 coding sequence is TGTGCCATCGGGCCCCAGGCCCCCTCCTATAATTCACCCCTCCATTTT.

This clonotype has only a few counts. The chain links TRBV12-3 or TRBV12-4 to TRBJ2-5; tentative D call: TRBD1 (6 bases). Trimming shortened V by 5 bases and J by 7 bases, and 14 bases separated the two germline ends. This CDR3 contains 13 residues. The CDR3 coding sequence is TGTGCCAGCAGTCCCGGACAGTTCGCGACCCAGTACTTC. Its protein product is CASSPGQFATQYF.

This clonotype was recorded many times. The rearrangement joins TRBV7-8 to TRBJ1-2, with TRBD1 as a possible D gene (6 bases). Germline V gene data show CDR1 as SGHVS and CDR2 as FQNEAQ. The V end was cut by 0 bases, the J end by 0 bases, with 8 bases between. The CDR3 has 15 amino acids. As DNA, the CDR3 is TGTGCCAGCAGCTTAGCGGCAGGGGCTAACTATGGCTACACCTTC. Translation gives CASSLAAGANYGYTF.

J is TRBJ2-7 and V is TRBV11-2, with 10 nucleotides matching TRBD2. J was trimmed by 5 bases and V by 5 bases; bases with no gene match: 9. CDR3 size: 15 residues. CDR1 and CDR2 from the germline V gene are SGHAT and FQNNGV. CDR3 sequence: CASSPSRLAGDEQYF. The CDR3 DNA follows: TGTGCCAGCAGCCCTAGTCGTCTAGCGGGAGACGAGCAGTACTTC.